This is a list of T cell receptor beta chains from one sample in a study of T-cell reconstitution after alpha-beta-depleted transplantation in children. TCRdb recomputed calls from the PCR reads with MiXCR, one row per CDR3 protein. The data hold 600,000 to 700,000 distinct CDR3 sequences, with roughly 13% observed a single time. This specimen consisted of PBMCs, obtained before TCRalphabeta/CD19-depleted stem cell transplant. The source of these receptors is a girl aged 2-10 years with congenital amegakaryocytic thrombocytopenia, due to receive a stem cell transplant. Both conserved end residues are part of each CDR3. A D gene is named only where the DNA matches it firmly. Only some rows state a clone size, as once, few, many or a class for expanded clones.

CSVVGQANQPQHF | . | . | TRBJ1-5 | TRBV29-1
CSGFPPDGKAFF | . | many | TRBJ1-1 | TRBV20-1
CASSYANYGYTF | . | many | TRBJ1-2 | TRBV6-2/TRBV6-3
CASSFYTSGKTYEQYF | TRBD2 | . | TRBJ2-7 | TRBV7-9
CASSLALAGGADTQYF | TRBD2 | . | TRBJ2-3 | TRBV5-1
CASSRGGGYTEAFF | . | few | TRBJ1-1 | TRBV12-3/TRBV12-4
CASSQEAGGTFF | TRBD1 | few | TRBJ1-1 | TRBV3-1
CSARQLGGSGYTF | . | many | TRBJ1-2 | TRBV29-1
CASSLSLAGETDTQYF | TRBD2 | many | TRBJ2-3 | TRBV5-1
CASTSEGGSEQFF | TRBD1 | few | TRBJ2-1 | TRBV28
CSATTPSGSIGEQFF | TRBD2 | many | TRBJ2-1 | TRBV20-1
CSGGKGRGSYNEQFF | . | . | TRBJ2-1 | TRBV29-1
CASSFNPLHLQGNEQFF | . | few | TRBJ2-1 | TRBV11-2
CASSLTGTGELFF | . | many | TRBJ2-2 | TRBV5-1
CATSRVLEREEQFF | TRBD2 | many | TRBJ2-1 | TRBV15
CSVSQPLAKNIQYF | . | many | TRBJ2-4 | TRBV29-1
CSARPLSDLANYGYTF | . | many | TRBJ1-2 | TRBV20-1
CASSLRTGQTILAKNIQYF | . | many | TRBJ2-4 | TRBV28
CASSRGTNNYGYTF | . | many | TRBJ1-2 | TRBV27
CSASPEGVDALNTEAFF | . | many | TRBJ1-1 | TRBV20-1
CSASRQAQETQYF | . | many | TRBJ2-5 | TRBV20-1
CASISGPNNEQFF | . | . | TRBJ2-1 | TRBV6-6
CSVAGTYTGELFF | . | many | TRBJ2-2 | TRBV29-1
CASSFGQSNAETQYF | . | . | TRBJ2-5 | TRBV5-1
CAWSPTTGGSTEAFF | TRBD1 | many | TRBJ1-1 | TRBV30